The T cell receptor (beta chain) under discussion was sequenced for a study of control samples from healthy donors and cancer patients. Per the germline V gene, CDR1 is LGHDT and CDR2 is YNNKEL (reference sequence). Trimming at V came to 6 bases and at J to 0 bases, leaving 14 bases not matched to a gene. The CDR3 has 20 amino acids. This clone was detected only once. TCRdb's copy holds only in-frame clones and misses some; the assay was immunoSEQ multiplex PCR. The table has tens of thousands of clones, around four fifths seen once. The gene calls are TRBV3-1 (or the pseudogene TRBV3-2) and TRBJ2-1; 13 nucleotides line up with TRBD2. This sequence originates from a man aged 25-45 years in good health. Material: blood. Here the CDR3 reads CASSLPGLAGSYRSYNEQFF. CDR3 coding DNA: TGTGCCAGCAGTCTTCCGGGACTAGCGGGGAGCTACCGCTCCTACAATGAGCAGTTCTTC.